This T cell receptor beta chain comes out of a study of blood T cell repertoires in COVID-19. Study-level information: The United States, Italy and Spain provided the acute and convalescent COVID-19 samples. Sample material is recorded as cDNA or gDNA derived from T cells, B-cell-depleted T cells, or PBMCs.

Per the original data handling: For nucleated cells, counts were estimated from reference gene primer amplification. Method: immunoSEQ multiplex PCR; TCRdb's copy keeps in-frame clones and lacks some. From that table come the V and J calls and clone size; the DNA was used to work out D and trimming. The table lists about 54,000 clones, just over 90% of them singletons. V was pared by 5 bases and J by 10 bases, with 9 bases between. The CDR3 length is 11 residues. Germline loops: CDR1 KGHSH, CDR2 LQKENI. V and J are TRBV18 and TRBJ2-1, with TRBD2 as a possible D gene (6 bases). The clonotype comes from a woman aged 40-49 years with active COVID-19. Sample: peripheral blood. CDR3 DNA: TGTGCCAGCTCAGGGGGAGGAGAGCAGTTCTTC. Encoded protein: CASSGGGEQFF.